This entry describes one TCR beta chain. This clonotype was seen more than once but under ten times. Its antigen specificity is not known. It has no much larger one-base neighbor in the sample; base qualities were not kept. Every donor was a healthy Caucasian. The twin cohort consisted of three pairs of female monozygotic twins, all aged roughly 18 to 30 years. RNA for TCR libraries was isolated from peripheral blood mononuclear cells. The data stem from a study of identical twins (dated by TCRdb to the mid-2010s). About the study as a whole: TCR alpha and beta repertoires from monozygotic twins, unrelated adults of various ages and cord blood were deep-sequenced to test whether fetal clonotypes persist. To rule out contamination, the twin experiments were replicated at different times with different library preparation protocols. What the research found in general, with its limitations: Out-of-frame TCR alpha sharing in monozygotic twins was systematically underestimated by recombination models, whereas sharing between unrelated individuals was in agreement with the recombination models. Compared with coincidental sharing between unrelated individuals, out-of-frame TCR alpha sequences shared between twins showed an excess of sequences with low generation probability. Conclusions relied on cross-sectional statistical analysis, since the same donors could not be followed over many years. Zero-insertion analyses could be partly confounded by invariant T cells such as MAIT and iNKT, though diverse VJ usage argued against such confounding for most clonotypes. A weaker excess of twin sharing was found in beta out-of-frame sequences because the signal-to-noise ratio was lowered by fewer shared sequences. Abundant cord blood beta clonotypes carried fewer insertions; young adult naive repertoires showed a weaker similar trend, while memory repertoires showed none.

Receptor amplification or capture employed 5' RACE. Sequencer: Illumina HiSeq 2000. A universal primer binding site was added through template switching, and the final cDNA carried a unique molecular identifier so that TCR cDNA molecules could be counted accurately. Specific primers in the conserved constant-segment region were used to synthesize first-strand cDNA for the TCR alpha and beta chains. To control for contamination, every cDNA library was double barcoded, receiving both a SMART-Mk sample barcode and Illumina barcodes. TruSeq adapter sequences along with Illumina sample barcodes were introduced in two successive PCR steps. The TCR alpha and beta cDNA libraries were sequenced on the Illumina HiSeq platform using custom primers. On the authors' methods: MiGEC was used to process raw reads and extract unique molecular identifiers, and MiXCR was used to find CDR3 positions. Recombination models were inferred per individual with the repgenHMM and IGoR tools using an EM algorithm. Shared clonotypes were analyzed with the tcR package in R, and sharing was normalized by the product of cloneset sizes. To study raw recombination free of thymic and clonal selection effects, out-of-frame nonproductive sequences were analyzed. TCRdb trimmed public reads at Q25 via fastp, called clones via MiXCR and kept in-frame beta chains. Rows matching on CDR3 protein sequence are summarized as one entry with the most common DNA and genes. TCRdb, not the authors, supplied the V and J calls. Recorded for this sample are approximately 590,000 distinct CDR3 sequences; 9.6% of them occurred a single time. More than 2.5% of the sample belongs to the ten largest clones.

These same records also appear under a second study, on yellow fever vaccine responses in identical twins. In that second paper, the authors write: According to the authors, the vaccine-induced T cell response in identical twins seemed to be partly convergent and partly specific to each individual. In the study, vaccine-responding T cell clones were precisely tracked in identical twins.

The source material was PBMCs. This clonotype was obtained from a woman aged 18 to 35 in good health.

The nucleotides read TGTGCCAGCACCGCACCGAGCGGGGGGGCTTACAATGAGCAGTTCTTC. It encodes CASTAPSGGAYNEQFF. This sequence uses TRBV27 and TRBJ2-1; the central 10 bases match TRBD2. The germline V gene (reference sequence) supplies CDR1 MNHEY and CDR2 SMNVEV. Relative to germline, V is missing 7 bases and J is missing 4 bases, with 10 bases of the junction outside any gene match. There are 16 amino acids in the CDR3, from cysteine to phenylalanine inclusive. The entry retains the CDR3 DNA only, 48 bases that are in frame from base 1.